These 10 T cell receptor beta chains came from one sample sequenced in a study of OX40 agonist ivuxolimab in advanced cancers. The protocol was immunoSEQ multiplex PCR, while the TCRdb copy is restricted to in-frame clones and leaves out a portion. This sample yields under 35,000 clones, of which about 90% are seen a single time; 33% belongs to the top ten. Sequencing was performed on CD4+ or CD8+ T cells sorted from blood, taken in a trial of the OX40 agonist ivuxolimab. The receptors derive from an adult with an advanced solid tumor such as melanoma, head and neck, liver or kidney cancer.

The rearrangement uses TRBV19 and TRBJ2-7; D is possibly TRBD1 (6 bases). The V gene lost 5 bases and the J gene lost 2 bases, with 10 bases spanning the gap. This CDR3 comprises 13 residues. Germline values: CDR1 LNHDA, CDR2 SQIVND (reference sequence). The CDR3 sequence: CASSPGDTYEQYF. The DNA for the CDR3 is TGTGCCAGTAGTCCAGGGGATACCTACGAGCAGTACTTC.

The CDR3 region has the DNA TGTGCCAGCAGCCAAGTAGGGGGAGGTGATTTAGATACGCAGTATTTT. As protein: CASSQVGGGDLDTQYF. The V and J genes are TRBV4-2 and TRBJ2-3; D may correspond to TRBD1 or TRBD2 (6 bases each). The CDR3 runs 16 residues. V was trimmed by 1 base and J by 5 bases, leaving 16 bases between them. CDR1 is LGHNA, CDR2 YNFKEQ, per germline.

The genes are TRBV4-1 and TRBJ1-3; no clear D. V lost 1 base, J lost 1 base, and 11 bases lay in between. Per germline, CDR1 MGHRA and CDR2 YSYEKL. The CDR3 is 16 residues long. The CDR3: CASSQVRQESGNTIYF. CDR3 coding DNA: TGCGCCAGCAGCCAAGTACGTCAGGAATCTGGAAACACCATATATTTT.

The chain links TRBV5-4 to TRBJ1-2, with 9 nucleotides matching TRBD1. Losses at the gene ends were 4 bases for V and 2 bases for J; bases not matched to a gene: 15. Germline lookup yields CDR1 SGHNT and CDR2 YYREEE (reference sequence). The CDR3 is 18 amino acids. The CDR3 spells CASSPTEDRGESNYGYTF. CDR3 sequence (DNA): TGTGCCAGCAGCCCAACGGAGGACAGGGGAGAATCCAACTATGGCTACACCTTC. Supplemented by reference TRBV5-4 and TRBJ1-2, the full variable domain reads ETGVTQSPTHLIKTRGQQVTLRCSSQSGHNTVSWYQQALGQGPQFIFQYYREEENGRGNFPPRFSGLQFPNYSSELNVNALELDDSALYLCASSPTEDRGESNYGYTFGSGTRLTVV.

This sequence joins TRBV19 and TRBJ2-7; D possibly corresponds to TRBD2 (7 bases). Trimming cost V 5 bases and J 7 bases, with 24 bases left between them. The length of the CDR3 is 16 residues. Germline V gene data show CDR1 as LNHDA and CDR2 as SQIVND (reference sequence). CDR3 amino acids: CASSYGGALPGVEQYF. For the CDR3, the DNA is TGTGCCAGTAGTTATGGGGGGGCCTTACCTGGAGTGGAGCAGTACTTC.

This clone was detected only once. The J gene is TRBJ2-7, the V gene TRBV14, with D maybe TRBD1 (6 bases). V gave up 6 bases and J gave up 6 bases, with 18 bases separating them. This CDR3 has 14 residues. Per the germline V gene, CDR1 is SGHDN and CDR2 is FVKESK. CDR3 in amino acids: CASRGDTNRGEQYF. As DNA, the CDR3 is TGTGCCAGCAGAGGGGACACCAATAGAGGCGAGCAGTACTTC.

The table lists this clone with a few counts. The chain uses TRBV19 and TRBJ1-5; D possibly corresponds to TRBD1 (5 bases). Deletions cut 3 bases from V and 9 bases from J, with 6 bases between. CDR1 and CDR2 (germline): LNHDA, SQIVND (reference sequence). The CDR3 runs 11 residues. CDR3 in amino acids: CASSMGRPQHF. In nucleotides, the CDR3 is TGTGCCAGTAGTATGGGGCGGCCCCAGCATTTT.

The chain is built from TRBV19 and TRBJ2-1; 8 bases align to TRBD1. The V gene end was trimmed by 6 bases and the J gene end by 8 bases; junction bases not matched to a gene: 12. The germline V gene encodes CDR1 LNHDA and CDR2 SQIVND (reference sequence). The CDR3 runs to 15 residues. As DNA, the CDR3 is TGTGCCAGTAGGGACAGGGTATCATCTGGCGATGAGCAGTTCTTC. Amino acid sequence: CASRDRVSSGDEQFF.

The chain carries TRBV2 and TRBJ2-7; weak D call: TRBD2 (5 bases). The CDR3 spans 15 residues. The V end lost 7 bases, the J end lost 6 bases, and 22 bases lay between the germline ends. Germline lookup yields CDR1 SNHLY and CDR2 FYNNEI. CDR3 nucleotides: TGTGCCAGCACCCCCCCTAGCCAGCCACCGGGCGAGCAGTACTTC. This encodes CASTPPSQPPGEQYF.

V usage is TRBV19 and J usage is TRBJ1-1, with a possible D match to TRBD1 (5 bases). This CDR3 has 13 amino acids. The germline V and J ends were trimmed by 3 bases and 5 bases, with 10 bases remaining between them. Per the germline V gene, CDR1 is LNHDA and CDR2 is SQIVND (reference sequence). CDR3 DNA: TGTGCCAGTAGTATTATGGGGGGAACTGAAGCTTTCTTT. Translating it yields CASSIMGGTEAFF.